The 12 T cell receptor beta chains listed next were all sequenced from one sample in a study of glioma-infiltrating T cells after dendritic cell vaccination. The time point was: after dendritic cell vaccination, including at tumor progression/relapse. TCRdb's table, derived via immunoSEQ multiplex PCR, lists solely in-frame clones and lacks some. The repertoire holds 90,000 to 140,000 clones, with around 90% as singletons. The sample here was blood, taken after dendritic cell vaccination. The receptors originated from a human donor with glioblastoma.

The count of this clone is one. The chain joins TRBV4-1 to TRBJ1-2, with D perhaps TRBD1 (5 bases). Trimming removed 0 bases from V and 7 bases from J, with 21 bases in between. CDR3 length equals 17 residues. Germline V CDR1 and CDR2: MGHRA, YSYEKL. The CDR3 nucleotides are TGCGCCAGCAGCCAAGATGCGCAGGTGGGCAGGGTCGGTGGCTACACCTTC. This translates into CASSQDAQVGRVGGYTF.

The chain is built from TRBV30 and TRBJ1-2; D perhaps matches TRBD1 (5 bases). CDR1 is GTSNPN and CDR2 is SVGIG in the germline V gene (reference sequence). The length of the CDR3 is 12 residues. V lost 3 bases, J lost 6 bases, and 11 bases lay in between. CDR3 sequence: CAWSLGVDGYTF. The CDR3 DNA reads as TGTGCCTGGAGCCTAGGGGTTGATGGCTACACCTTC.

The chain couples TRBV4-1 to TRBJ1-1; D is uncertain. This CDR3 has 14 amino acids. Germline CDR1 MGHRA, CDR2 YSYEKL. The V and J ends lost 5 bases and 5 bases respectively, with 15 bases between them. The CDR3 sequence: CASSGPLKMTEAFF. The CDR3 DNA is TGCGCCAGCAGCGGCCCCTTAAAAATGACTGAAGCTTTCTTT.

The table lists this clone with a count of one. This rearrangement joins TRBV7-9 to TRBJ2-2, with D possibly TRBD2 on 6 matching bases. V lost 0 bases, J lost 5 bases, and 10 bases lay in between. There are 15 residues in the CDR3. Germline V gives CDR1 SEHNR, CDR2 FQNEAQ (reference sequence). CDR3 sequence (DNA): TGTGCCAGCAGCTTAGCGTTTGCGGGAACCGGGGAGCTGTTTTTT. It is translated as CASSLAFAGTGELFF.

The chain is built from TRBV5-5 and TRBJ1-5; D unclear. V was pared by 4 bases and J by 1 base, with 9 bases between. The CDR3 runs to 14 residues. Per the germline V gene, CDR1 is SGHKS and CDR2 is YYEKEE (reference sequence). CDR3 bases: TGTGCCAGCAGCCGGCCGGGGAGCAATCAGCCCCAGCATTTT. Protein: CASSRPGSNQPQHF.

This clone was recorded only once. The chain links TRBV10-2 to TRBJ1-5, with D hard to call. Germline CDR1 is WSHSY and CDR2 is SAAADI. V lost 5 bases and J 0 bases, leaving 8 bases between the germline ends. CDR3 length: 14 residues. CDR3 sequence reads: CASSPNPSNQPQHF. The CDR3 nucleotides read TGCGCCAGCAGTCCAAATCCTAGCAATCAGCCCCAGCATTTT.

The CDR3 spells CASSSPGTGRGDTQYF. CDR3 DNA: TGTGCCAGCAGTTCTCCCGGGACAGGGAGAGGAGATACGCAGTATTTT. The J gene is TRBJ2-3, the V gene TRBV6-6; 9 bases are a match to TRBD1. Germline V CDR1 and CDR2: MNHNY, SVGAGI (reference sequence). The V segment lost 4 bases and the J segment 5 bases; nucleotides outside the gene matches: 10. The CDR3 covers 16 residues.

CDR3 in DNA: TGCAGCGTTGAAGGCGACTGGGAGGGGTCAGATACGCAGTATTTT. Protein product: CSVEGDWEGSDTQYF. The genes are TRBV29-1 and TRBJ2-3, with TRBD2 matching 7 bases. J lost 4 bases, V lost 1 base, and 8 bases had no gene match. This CDR3 contains 15 residues. Germline lookup yields CDR1 SQVTM and CDR2 ANQGSEA.

The chain uses TRBV4-1 and TRBJ2-1; D may be TRBD2 (6 bases). Germline-derived CDR1 and CDR2 are MGHRA and YSYEKL. Trimming cost V 3 bases and J 2 bases, with 17 bases left between them. The CDR3 spans 17 residues. This CDR3 reads CASSHLGGGRTYNEQFF. The CDR3 region has the DNA TGCGCCAGCAGCCATTTGGGAGGCGGGCGAACCTACAATGAGCAGTTCTTC.

This chain links TRBV5-1 with TRBJ1-1; no firm D call. The V end was cut by 4 bases, the J end by 4 bases, with 14 bases between. CDR1 is SGHRS, CDR2 YFSETQ, per germline. The CDR3 extends over 14 amino acids. The CDR3 sequence is CASSIDTFLTEAFF. In DNA, the CDR3 is TGCGCCAGCAGCATCGACACCTTTCTCACTGAAGCTTTCTTT.

The V call is TRBV6-1, the J call TRBJ2-1; TRBD2 is a possible D gene (7 bases). The V gene lost 6 bases and the J gene lost 6 bases, with 12 bases spanning the gap. The CDR3 spans 13 residues. CDR1 is MNHNS, CDR2 SASEGT, per germline. The CDR3 region is CASRGGGLNEQFF. CDR3 nucleotides: TGTGCCAGCAGAGGGGGAGGGCTCAATGAGCAGTTCTTC.

The V call is TRBV6-5, the J call TRBJ2-2; D is undetermined. The length of the CDR3 is 12 residues. CDR1 and CDR2 from the germline V gene are MNHEY and SVGAGI. Trimming removed 0 bases at V and 7 bases at J, with 3 bases between. The CDR3 loop is CASSYSYGELFF. DNA of the CDR3: TGTGCCAGCAGTTACTCGTACGGGGAGCTGTTTTTT.